This entry is about one T cell receptor (beta chain). Looked up from germline, CDR1 is MGHDK and CDR2 is SYGVNS. The CDR3 has 13 amino acids. V shed 5 bases and J shed 1 base, with 5 bases lying between them. This specimen comes from a study of blood T cell repertoires in COVID-19. Using immunoSEQ multiplex PCR, the repertoire was profiled, and TCRdb retains in-frame clones only, with some absent. This sample has almost 25,000 clones, with 92% found just once. The sample was peripheral blood. The clonotype was recovered from a man aged 65 to 79 with active COVID-19. The J gene is TRBJ2-2, the V gene TRBV25-1; no definite D call. CDR3 protein: CASSPRNTGELFF. The CDR3 DNA reads as TGTGCCAGCAGTCCGCGGAACACCGGGGAGCTGTTTTTT.